The clone carrying this TCR beta chain was found a few times. This sample stems from a study of T cell changes during pregnancy in multiple sclerosis. Sequencing used immunoSEQ multiplex PCR; TCRdb keeps in-frame clones, though not all of them. The data show roughly 110,000 clones, 92% seen once. Germline lookup yields CDR1 KGHSH and CDR2 LQKENI. Trimming left V 2 bases short and J 0 bases short, with 10 bases between. The CDR3 covers 15 residues. This receptor was identified in a female donor with multiple sclerosis, enrolled in a pregnancy study. Here the sequenced sample was peripheral blood, taken after pregnancy. V gene TRBV18 combines with J gene TRBJ1-1, with D possibly being TRBD1 (5 bases). For the CDR3, the DNA is TGTGCCAGCTCACCAGTACTGACAGTGAACACTGAAGCTTTCTTT. Its protein is CASSPVLTVNTEAFF.